This T cell receptor beta chain appears in the sequencing data of a study of CD8+ T cells in alopecia areata. Study-wide context: Treated patients were scored for severity by percent of scalp affected.

Indicated treatment: oral pan-JAK inhibitor, 5-10 mg twice daily. In its sample, this clone was seen a few times. Antigen: not known. V gave up 6 bases and J gave up 1 base; unmatched junction bases: 3. The germline V gene encodes CDR1 SGHDT and CDR2 YYEEEE. The CDR3 extends over 14 amino acids. The study, taken as a whole, reports: Under tofacitinib, fewer expanded CD8+ clones appeared among the top 100 scalp clones. There were many expanded lesional clones persisting in scalp and blood during tofacitinib. Higher clonality than in normal scalp was seen in lesional scalp, especially alopecia totalis/universalis.

Following RNA extraction, reverse transcription yielded cDNA that acted as the sequencing template. Data came from immunoSEQ multiplex PCR; TCRdb stores just in-frame clones and leaves some out. Of about 100,000 clones in the sample, about 61% were seen once. The source is a human donor with alopecia areata. The material sequenced was CD8+ T cells sorted from blood, taken at approximately week 61, from a patient treated with tofacitinib. This chain links TRBV5-6 with TRBJ2-3, with 9 positions matching TRBD2. In DNA form, the CDR3 reads TGTGCCAGCACCGCTAGCGGGGGCACAGATACGCAGTATTTT. This codes for CASTASGGTDTQYF.